Here is one T cell receptor (beta chain) with its context. Its antigen is not identified. Each sorted fraction was over 95% pure. The data were taken from a study of beta chain features in type 1 diabetes. Study information: All of the samples together had over 90 million sorted cells examined.

cDNA synthesis used the whole RNA isolate, giving expressed TCRB sequences. Method: immunoSEQ multiplex PCR; TCRdb's copy keeps in-frame clones and lacks some. The data show roughly 400,000 clones, about 16% seen once. The V gene's germline CDR1 is SGHTA and CDR2 FQGTGA. V lost 2 bases and J lost 5; bases outside the gene matches: 6. This CDR3 is built from 14 residues. General study results and limits: Type 1 diabetes patients had TCRB CDR3s that were shorter (moderately but significantly so) in all four CD4+ subsets.

The source is a woman in her late teens or twenties in good health. The sample consisted of naive CD4+ T cells from blood. This chain connects TRBV7-3 to TRBJ2-7, with 7 bases that match TRBD2. CDR3 in amino acids: CASSLVGGRHEQYF. For the CDR3, the DNA is TGTGCCAGCAGCTTAGTGGGAGGGAGGCACGAGCAGTACTTC.